This T cell receptor (beta chain) was identified in a study of blood T cell repertoires in COVID-19. This table comes from immunoSEQ multiplex PCR, and its TCRdb copy is limited to in-frame clones, with some not included. The profile shows about 200,000 clones, approximately 78% of them singletons. The germline gives CDR1 SNHLY, CDR2 FYNNEI. This CDR3 is 15 amino acids long. J lost 7 bases, V lost 1 base, and 4 bases had no gene match. J is TRBJ2-2 and V is TRBV2; 9 nucleotides line up with TRBD1. Sequencing was carried out using peripheral blood. The receptor was isolated from a woman aged 80 or older with COVID-19, enrolled during active disease. The CDR3: CASSEETGGIGELFF. Written as DNA, the CDR3 is TGTGCCAGCAGTGAAGAAACAGGGGGCATCGGGGAGCTGTTTTTT.